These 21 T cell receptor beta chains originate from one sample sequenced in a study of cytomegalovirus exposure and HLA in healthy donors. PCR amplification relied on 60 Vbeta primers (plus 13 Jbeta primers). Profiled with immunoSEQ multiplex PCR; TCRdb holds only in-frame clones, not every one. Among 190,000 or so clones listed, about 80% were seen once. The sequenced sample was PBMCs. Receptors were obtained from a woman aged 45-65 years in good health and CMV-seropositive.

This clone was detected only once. The CDR3 DNA is TGCGCCAGCAGCTTGGCAGTACGTGCAGATACGCAGTATTTT. It specifies CASSLAVRADTQYF. The chain carries TRBV5-1 and TRBJ2-3, with D unclear. V was pared by 0 bases and J by 4 bases, with 9 bases between. Germline V gene lookup returns CDR1 SGHRS and CDR2 YFSETQ. This CDR3 is 14 amino acids long. The variable domain in full, with the rest retrieved from reference TRBV5-1 and TRBJ2-3, is KAGVTQTPRYLIKTRGQQVTLSCSPISGHRSVSWYQQTPGQGLQFLFEYFSETQRNKGNFPGRFSGRQFSNSRSEMNVSTLELGDSALYLCASSLAVRADTQYFGPGTRLTVL.

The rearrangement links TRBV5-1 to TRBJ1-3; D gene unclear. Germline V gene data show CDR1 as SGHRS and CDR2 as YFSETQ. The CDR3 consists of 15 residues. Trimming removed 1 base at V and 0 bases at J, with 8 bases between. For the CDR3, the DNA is TGCGCCAGCAGCTTGTTGCTGAGCTCTGGAAACACCATATATTTT. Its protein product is CASSLLLSSGNTIYF.

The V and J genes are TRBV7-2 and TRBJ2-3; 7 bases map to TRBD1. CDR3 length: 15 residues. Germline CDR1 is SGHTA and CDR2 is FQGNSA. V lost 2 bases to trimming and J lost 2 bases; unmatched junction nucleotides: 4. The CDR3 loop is CASSLSRGLTDTQYF. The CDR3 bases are TGTGCCAGCAGCTTATCTAGGGGGCTCACAGATACGCAGTATTTT.

DNA for the CDR3: TGTGCCAGCAGCGAGCGGGGGGGCGTCGACGAGCAGTACTTC. It translates to CASSERGGVDEQYF. The V call is TRBV6-5, the J call TRBJ2-7; the match to TRBD2 covers 10 bases. The CDR3 spans 14 residues. V lost 6 bases and J lost 5; bases outside the gene matches: 7. CDR1 is MNHEY, CDR2 SVGAGI, per germline.

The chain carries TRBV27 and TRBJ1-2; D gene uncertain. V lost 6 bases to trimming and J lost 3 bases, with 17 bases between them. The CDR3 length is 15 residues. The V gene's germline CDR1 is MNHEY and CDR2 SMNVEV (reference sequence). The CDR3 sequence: CASRFLRGGDYGYTF. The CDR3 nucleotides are TGTGCCAGCAGATTCTTGCGGGGTGGGGACTATGGCTACACCTTC.

The CDR3: CASSVDGRGDTEAFF. The CDR3 DNA follows: TGTGCCAGCAGCGTAGACGGGAGGGGAGACACTGAAGCTTTCTTT. The chain employs TRBV9 and TRBJ1-1; tentatively, D is TRBD1 (5 bases). The CDR3 extends over 15 amino acids. Germline V lookup: CDR1 SGDLS, CDR2 YYNGEE. Trimming stripped 0 bases from V and 3 bases from J, with 12 bases between. The variable domain in full, with the rest retrieved from reference TRBV9 and TRBJ1-1, is DSGVTQTPKHLITATGQRVTLRCSPRSGDLSVYWYQQSLDQGLQFLIQYYNGEERAKGNILERFSAQQFPDLHSELNLSSLELGDSALYFCASSVDGRGDTEAFFGQGTRLTVV.

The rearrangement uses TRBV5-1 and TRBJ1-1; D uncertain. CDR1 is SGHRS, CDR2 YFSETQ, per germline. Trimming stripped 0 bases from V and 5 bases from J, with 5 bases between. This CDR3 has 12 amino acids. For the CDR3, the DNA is TGCGCCAGCAGCTTGGGGAGGACTGAAGCTTTCTTT. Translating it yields CASSLGRTEAFF. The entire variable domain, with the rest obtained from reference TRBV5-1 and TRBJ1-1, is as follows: KAGVTQTPRYLIKTRGQQVTLSCSPISGHRSVSWYQQTPGQGLQFLFEYFSETQRNKGNFPGRFSGRQFSNSRSEMNVSTLELGDSALYLCASSLGRTEAFFGQGTRLTVV.

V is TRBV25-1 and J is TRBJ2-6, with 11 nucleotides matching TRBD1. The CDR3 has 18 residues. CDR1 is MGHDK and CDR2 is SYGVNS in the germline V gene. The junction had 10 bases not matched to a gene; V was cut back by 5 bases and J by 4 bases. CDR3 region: CASSPWTGGASGANVLTF. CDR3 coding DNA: TGTGCCAGCAGTCCCTGGACAGGGGGCGCCTCCGGGGCCAACGTCCTGACTTTC.

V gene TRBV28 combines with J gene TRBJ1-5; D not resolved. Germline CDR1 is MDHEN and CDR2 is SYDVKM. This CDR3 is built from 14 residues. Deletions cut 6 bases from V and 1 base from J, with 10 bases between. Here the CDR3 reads CASRGYSSNQPQHF. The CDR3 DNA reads TGTGCCAGCAGAGGATACAGCAGCAATCAGCCCCAGCATTTT.

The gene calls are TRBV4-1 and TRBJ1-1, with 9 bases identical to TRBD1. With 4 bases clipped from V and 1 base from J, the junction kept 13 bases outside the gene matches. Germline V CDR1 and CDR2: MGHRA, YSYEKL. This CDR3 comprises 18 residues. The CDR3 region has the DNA TGCGCCAGCAGCCTAAGGGGCATGGGACAGGGTAGGAACACTGAAGCTTTCTTT. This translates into CASSLRGMGQGRNTEAFF.

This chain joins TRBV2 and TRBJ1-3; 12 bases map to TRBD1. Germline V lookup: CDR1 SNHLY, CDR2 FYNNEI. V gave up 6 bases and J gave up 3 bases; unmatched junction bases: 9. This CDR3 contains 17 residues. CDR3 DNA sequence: TGTGCCAGCAGCCCGGGACAGGGGGCGATCGGTGGAAACACCATATATTTT. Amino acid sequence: CASSPGQGAIGGNTIYF. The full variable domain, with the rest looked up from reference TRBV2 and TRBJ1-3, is EPEVTQTPSHQVTQMGQEVILRCVPISNHLYFYWYRQILGQKVEFLVSFYNNEISEKSEIFDDQFSVERPDGSNFTLKIRSTKLEDSAMYFCASSPGQGAIGGNTIYFGEGSWLTVV.

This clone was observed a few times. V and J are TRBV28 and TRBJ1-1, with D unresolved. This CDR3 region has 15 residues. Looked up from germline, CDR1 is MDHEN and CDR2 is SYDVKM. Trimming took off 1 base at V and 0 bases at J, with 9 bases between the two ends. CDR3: CASSLFGSMNTEAFF. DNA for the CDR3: TGTGCCAGCAGTTTATTCGGGTCCATGAACACTGAAGCTTTCTTT.

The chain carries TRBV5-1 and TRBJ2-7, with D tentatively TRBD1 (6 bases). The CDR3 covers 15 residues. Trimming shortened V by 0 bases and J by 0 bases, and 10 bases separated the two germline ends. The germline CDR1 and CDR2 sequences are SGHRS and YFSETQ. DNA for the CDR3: TGCGCCAGCAGCTTGGGACAGGACAGCTCCTACGAGCAGTACTTC. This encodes CASSLGQDSSYEQYF.

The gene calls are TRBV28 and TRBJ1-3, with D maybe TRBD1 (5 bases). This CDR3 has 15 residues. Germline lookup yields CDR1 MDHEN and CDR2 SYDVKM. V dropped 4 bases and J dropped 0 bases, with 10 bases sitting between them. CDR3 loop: CASSYRSYSGNTIYF. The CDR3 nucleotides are TGTGCCAGCAGTTACAGGTCCTACTCTGGAAACACCATATATTTT.

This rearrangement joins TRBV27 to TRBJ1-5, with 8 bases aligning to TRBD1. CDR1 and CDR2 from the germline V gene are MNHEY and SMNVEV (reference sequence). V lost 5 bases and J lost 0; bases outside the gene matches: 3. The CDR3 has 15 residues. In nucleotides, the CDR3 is TGTGCCAGCAGTGGACAGGGCGCTAGCAATCAGCCCCAGCATTTT. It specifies CASSGQGASNQPQHF.

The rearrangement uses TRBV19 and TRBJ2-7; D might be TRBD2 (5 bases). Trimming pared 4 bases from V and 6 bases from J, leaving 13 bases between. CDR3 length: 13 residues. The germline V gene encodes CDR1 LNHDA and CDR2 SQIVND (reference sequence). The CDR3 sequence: CASSTSPSGEQYF. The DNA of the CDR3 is TGTGCCAGTAGTACCTCCCCCAGCGGCGAGCAGTACTTC.

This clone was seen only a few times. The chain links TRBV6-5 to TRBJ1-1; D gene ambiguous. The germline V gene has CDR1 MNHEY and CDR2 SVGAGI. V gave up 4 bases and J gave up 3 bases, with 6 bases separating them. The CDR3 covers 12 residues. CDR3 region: CASSSPDTEAFF. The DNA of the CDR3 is TGTGCCAGCAGTTCCCCGGACACTGAAGCTTTCTTT.

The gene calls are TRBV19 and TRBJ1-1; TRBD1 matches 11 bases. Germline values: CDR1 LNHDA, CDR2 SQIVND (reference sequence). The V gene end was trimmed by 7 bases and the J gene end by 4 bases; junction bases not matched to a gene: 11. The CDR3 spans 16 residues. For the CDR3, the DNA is TGTGCCAGTACACCGGGGGACAGGGGGTTTGTCACTGAAGCTTTCTTT. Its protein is CASTPGDRGFVTEAFF.

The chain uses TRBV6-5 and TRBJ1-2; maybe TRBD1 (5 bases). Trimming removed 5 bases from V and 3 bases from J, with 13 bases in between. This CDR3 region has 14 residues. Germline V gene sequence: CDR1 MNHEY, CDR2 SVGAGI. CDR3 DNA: TGTGCCAGCAGTCTCGGGGCGGGAGACTATGGCTACACCTTC. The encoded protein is CASSLGAGDYGYTF.

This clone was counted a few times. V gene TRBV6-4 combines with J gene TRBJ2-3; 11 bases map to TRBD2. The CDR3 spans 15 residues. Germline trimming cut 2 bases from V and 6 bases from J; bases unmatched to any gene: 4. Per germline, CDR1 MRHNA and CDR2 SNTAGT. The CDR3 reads CASSDPSGGKDTQYF. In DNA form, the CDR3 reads TGTGCCAGCAGTGACCCTAGCGGGGGGAAGGATACGCAGTATTTT.

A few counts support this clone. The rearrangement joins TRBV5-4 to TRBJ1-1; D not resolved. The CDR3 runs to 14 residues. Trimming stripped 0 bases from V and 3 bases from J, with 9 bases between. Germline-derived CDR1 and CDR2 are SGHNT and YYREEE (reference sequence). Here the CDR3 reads CASSLAGRDTEAFF. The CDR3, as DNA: TGTGCCAGCAGCTTGGCCGGGAGGGACACTGAAGCTTTCTTT.